This TCR beta chain was obtained from a study of shared clonotypes between healthy human individuals. Study as a whole: There were three CD4 naive, three CD4 memory, two CD8 naive and one CD8 memory plates per donor.

Findings of the study overall: In contrast to clonotypes shared by all four donors, non-shared clonotypes had lower generation probabilities. In this cohort, only blood was sampled, and tissue repertoires likely differ.

Sequencing was at deep level. The table came from immunoSEQ multiplex PCR; TCRdb's copy has only in-frame clones and leaves some out. Of approximately 1,000,000 clones in the sample, 77% were seen once. The V and J ends lost 10 bases and 5 bases respectively, with 24 bases between them. The CDR3 consists of 15 residues. Germline CDR1 is SGHTA and CDR2 is FQGTGA. This clone was counted only a few times. Its specificity is unknown. The clonotype comes from a young man in good health. Some clones in this sample may be carry-over from other donors' samples. The rearrangement links TRBV7-3 to TRBJ2-7, with a weak D call TRBD2 (7 bases). What was sequenced was memory CD4+ T cells from PBMCs. Stated subset: CD45RA-negative fraction. Here the CDR3 DNA reads TGTGCCACTTTTGGGGGGGCAGGTTATCTGGACGAGCAGTACTTC. Its translation is CATFGGAGYLDEQYF.